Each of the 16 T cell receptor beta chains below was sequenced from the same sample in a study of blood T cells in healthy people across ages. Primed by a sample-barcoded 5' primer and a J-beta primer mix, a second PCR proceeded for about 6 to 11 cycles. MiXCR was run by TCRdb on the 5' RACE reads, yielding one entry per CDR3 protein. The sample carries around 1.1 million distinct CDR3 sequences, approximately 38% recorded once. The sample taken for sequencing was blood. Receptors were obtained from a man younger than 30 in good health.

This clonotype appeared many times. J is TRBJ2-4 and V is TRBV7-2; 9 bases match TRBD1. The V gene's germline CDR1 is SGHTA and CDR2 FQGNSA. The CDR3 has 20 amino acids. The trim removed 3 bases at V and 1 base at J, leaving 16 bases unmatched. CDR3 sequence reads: CASSFGTGTGSISAKNIQYF. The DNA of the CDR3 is TGTGCCAGCAGCTTCGGGACCGGGACAGGGTCTATTTCGGCCAAAAACATTCAGTACTTC. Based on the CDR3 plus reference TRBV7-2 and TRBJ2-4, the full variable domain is GAGVSQSPSNKVTEKGKDVELRCDPISGHTALYWYRQSLGQGLEFLIYFQGNSAPDKSGLPSDRFSAERTGGSVSTLTIQRTQQEDSAVYLCASSFGTGTGSISAKNIQYFGAGTRLSVL.

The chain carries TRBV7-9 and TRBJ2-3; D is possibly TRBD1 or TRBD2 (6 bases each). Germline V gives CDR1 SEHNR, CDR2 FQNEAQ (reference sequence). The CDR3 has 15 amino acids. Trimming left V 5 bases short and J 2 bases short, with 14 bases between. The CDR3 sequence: CASSPRGDNTDTQYF. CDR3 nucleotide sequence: TGTGCCAGCAGCCCGAGGGGGGATAACACAGATACGCAGTATTTT.

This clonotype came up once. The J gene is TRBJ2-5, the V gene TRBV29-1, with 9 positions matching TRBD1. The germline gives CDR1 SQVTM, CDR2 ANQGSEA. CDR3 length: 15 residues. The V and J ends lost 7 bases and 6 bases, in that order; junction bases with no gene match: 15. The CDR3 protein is CSGGEKGQGWKTQYF. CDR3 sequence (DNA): TGCAGCGGGGGTGAGAAAGGACAGGGGTGGAAGACCCAGTACTTC.

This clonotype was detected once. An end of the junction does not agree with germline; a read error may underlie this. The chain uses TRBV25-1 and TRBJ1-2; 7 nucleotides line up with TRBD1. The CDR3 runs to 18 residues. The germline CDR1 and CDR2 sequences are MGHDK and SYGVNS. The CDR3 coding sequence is TGTGCCAGCAGTGAACTGTCTCTTGGGACAGAGGTCAACTATGGCCACACCTTC. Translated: CASSELSLGTEVNYGHTF.

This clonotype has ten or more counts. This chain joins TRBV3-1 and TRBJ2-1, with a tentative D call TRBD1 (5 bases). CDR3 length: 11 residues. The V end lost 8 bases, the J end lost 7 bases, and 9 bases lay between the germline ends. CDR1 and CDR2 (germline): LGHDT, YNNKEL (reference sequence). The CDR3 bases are TGTGCCAGCGAAGGGGTTAATGAGCAGTTCTTC. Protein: CASEGVNEQFF.

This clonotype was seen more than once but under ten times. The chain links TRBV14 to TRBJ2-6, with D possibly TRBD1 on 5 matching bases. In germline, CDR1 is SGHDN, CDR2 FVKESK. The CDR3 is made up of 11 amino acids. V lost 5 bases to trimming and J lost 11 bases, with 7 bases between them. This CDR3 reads CASSGAHVLTF. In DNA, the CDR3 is TGTGCCAGCAGCGGGGCGCACGTCCTGACTTTC.

CDR3 bases: TGCGCCAGCAGCTCGATTGATATGGGGACCCAGTACTTC. This encodes CASSSIDMGTQYF. V and J are TRBV5-1 and TRBJ2-4; unclear D gene. The DNA matches TRBJ2-5 better at its end, which makes the J call doubtful. Germline CDR1 SGHRS, CDR2 YFSETQ. CDR3 size: 13 residues.

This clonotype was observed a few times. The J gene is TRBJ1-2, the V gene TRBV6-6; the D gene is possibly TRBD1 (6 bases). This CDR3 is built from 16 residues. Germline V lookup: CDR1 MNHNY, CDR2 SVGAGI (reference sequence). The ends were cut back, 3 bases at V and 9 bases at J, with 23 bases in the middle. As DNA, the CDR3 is TGTGCCAGCAGTTATGGTTTAAGGCAACAGGGCGGAAGCTACACCTTC. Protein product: CASSYGLRQQGGSYTF.

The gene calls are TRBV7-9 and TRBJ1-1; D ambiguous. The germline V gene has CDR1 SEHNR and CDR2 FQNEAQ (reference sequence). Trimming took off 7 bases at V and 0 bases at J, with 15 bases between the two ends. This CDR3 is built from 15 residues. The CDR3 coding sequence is TGTGCCAGCACAATAGGTGCCGTCATGAACACTGAAGCTTTCTTT. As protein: CASTIGAVMNTEAFF. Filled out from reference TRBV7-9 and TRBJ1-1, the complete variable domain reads DTGVSQNPRHKITKRGQNVTFRCDPISEHNRLYWYRQTLGQGPEFLTYFQNEAQLEKSRLLSDRFSAERPKGSFSTLEIQRTEQGDSAMYLCASTIGAVMNTEAFFGQGTRLTVV.

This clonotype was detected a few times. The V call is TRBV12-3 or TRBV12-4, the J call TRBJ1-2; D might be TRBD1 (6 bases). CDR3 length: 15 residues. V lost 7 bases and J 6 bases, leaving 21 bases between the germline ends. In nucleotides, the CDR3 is TGTGCCAGCACCAAGAGGGGGGGCGATAAGGATGGCTACACCTTC. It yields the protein CASTKRGGDKDGYTF.

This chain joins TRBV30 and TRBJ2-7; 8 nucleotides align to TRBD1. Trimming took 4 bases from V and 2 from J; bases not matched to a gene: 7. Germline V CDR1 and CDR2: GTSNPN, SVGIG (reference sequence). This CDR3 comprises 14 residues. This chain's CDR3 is CAWKTTGATYEQYF. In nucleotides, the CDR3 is TGTGCCTGGAAGACGACAGGGGCAACCTACGAGCAGTACTTC.

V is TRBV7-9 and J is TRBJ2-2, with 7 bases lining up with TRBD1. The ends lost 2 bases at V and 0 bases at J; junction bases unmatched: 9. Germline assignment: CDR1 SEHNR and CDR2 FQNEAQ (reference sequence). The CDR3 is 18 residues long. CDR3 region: CASSLPFTGTANTGELFF. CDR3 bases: TGTGCCAGCAGCTTACCTTTTACCGGGACAGCGAACACCGGGGAGCTGTTTTTT.

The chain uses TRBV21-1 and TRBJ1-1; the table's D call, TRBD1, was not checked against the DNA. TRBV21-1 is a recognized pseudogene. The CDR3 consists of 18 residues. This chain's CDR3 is CASSKARGGPPEDTEAFF. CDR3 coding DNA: TGTGCCAGCAGCAAAGCCCGCGGGGGGCCCCCGGAGGACACTGAAGCTTTCTTT.

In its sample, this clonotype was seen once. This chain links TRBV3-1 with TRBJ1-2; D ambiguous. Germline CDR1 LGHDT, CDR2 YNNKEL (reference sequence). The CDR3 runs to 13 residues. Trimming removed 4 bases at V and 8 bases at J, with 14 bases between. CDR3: CASSRGETRGYTF. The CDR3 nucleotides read TGTGCCAGCAGCCGCGGGGAAACAAGAGGCTACACCTTC.

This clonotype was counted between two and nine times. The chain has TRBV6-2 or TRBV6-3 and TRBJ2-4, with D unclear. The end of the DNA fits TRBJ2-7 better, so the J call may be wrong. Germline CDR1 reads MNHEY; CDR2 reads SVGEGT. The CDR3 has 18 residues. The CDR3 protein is CASSYSHRERFGLYEQYF. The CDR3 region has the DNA TGTGCCAGCAGTTACTCCCATCGCGAGCGATTCGGGCTCTACGAGCAGTACTTC.

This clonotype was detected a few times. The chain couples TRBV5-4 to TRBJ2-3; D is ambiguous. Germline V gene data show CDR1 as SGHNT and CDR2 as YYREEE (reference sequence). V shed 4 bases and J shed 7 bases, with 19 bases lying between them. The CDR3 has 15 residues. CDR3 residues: CASSLELRIANTQYF. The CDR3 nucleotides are TGTGCCAGCAGCCTCGAGCTCAGGATAGCAAATACGCAGTATTTT. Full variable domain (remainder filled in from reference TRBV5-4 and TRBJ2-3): ETGVTQSPTHLIKTRGQQVTLRCSSQSGHNTVSWYQQALGQGPQFIFQYYREEENGRGNFPPRFSGLQFPNYSSELNVNALELDDSALYLCASSLELRIANTQYFGPGTRLTVL.